This section outlines one T cell receptor beta chain sequence together with its context. The sample comes from a study of blood T cell repertoires in COVID-19. In the study overall: Acute and convalescent COVID-19 specimens originated in the United States, Italy and Spain. From T cells, B-cell-depleted T cells, or PBMCs came the material, which was cDNA or gDNA.

The CDR3 covers 14 residues. V lost 0 bases and J lost 9; bases outside the gene matches: 2. Germline CDR1 reads SGHRS; CDR2 reads YFSETQ. As originally analysed: Estimation of nucleated cell counts relied on the amplification of reference gene primers. Clones were sequenced by immunoSEQ multiplex PCR, and TCRdb holds only the in-frame ones, with some missing. That table gives V, J and clone size, and the DNA gave D and trimming. The table lists over 110,000 clones, around 88% of them singletons. The TCR originated in a human donor in a cohort sampled during active COVID-19. The chain links TRBV5-1 to TRBJ2-1, with 11 bases that match TRBD1. Sequenced material: peripheral blood. The CDR3 sequence: CASSLEGQGGEQFF. CDR3 coding DNA: TGCGCCAGCAGCTTGGAGGGACAGGGGGGTGAGCAGTTCTTC.